The present TCR beta chain was sequenced within a study of blood T cell repertoires in COVID-19 (dated by TCRdb to 2019 to 2021). With respect to the entire study: Collaborator samples came from the United States, Italy and Spain and covered acute and convalescent phases of COVID-19. Samples were obtained from the ongoing ImmuneRACE study (first 160 participants) and from 1,254 subjects provided by 6 global collaborators. The repertoires were made available in a free public database intended to serve as a resource for research on the immune response to SARS-CoV-2. The sample metadata nearly always contained a de-identified subject ID, COVID-19 status, age in years and sex. Where available, HLA class I and class II types were taken from metadata supplied by the sample provider and were not determined by assay-based typing. Subjects who had been exposed to COVID-19, were actively infected with it, or had recovered from it provided the deeply sampled blood TCRbeta repertoires that made up the dataset. The prospective study material was composed of cDNA or gDNA derived from T cells, B-cell-depleted T cells, or PBMCs.

Trimming removed 4 bases from V and 6 bases from J; the gene matches leave 7 bases unexplained. Taken from the germline V gene, the CDR1 and CDR2 loops are MDHEN and SYDVKM. Inclusive of the bounding cysteine and phenylalanine, the CDR3 is 15 residues long. CDR3 DNA only is kept here, 45 bases in frame from base 1. What the authors observed across the whole study: How much clinical and demographic metadata was included differed by source and by participant, and the metadata was provided uncurated.

TCRbeta CDR3 regions were amplified from genomic DNA using the immunoSEQ Assay, a bias-controlled multiplex PCR. In the paper's pipeline: The number of nucleated cells in each sample was estimated by amplification of reference gene primers within the assay. Sequence reads were collapsed and filtered to measure the absolute abundance of every unique TCRbeta CDR3 rearrangement. Productive Simpson clonality was computed per sample as the square root of Simpson's diversity index over productive rearrangements. In its TCRdb copy, this immuneACCESS table keeps in-frame sequences only and misses some clones. Where compared with another copy, unresolved V genes explain less than half of these, and the others have no known cause. V, J and clone size are taken as reported in that table, and D and trimming were inferred from the DNA itself. In all, the sample holds about 98,000 clones, and around 90% of those were seen once. 3% of the sample is in the top ten clones.

The collaborating institutions used their own protocols to collect whole blood in K2EDTA tubes. For TCRbeta analysis, collaborator samples were shipped as frozen whole blood, as isolated PBMCs, or as DNA extracted from either sample type. Note on this clone: Its antigen target is currently unknown. No base qualities exist here, and no much larger clone lies one base off it.

The rearranged segments are TRBV28 and TRBJ2-7; 12 bases in the middle match TRBD1. The sequence came from a middle-aged man with active or convalescent COVID-19. The sample comprised peripheral blood. The DNA sequence reads TGTGCCAGCAGTTCCTCCGGGACAGGGGGCCTCGAGCAGTACTTC. Translated, it gives CASSSSGTGGLEQYF.